Described below is a single T cell receptor (beta chain) sequence and its context. Its antigen remains unidentified. Noted treatment: roughly 10-day PBMC culture with coronavirus spike peptide pools or control peptides (ViraFEST assay). PBMCs were cultured at two million per well with roughly 9 IU/ml IL-2 and 10 ug/ml peptide pools. Following a culture period (around nine days), negative selection was used to isolate CD4+ T cells. This CDR3 comprises 15 residues. The trim removed 8 bases at V and 5 bases at J, leaving 12 bases unmatched. Germline lookup yields CDR1 ENHRY and CDR2 SYGVKD. These data come from a study of vaccination and CD4 T cells after COVID-19. Turning to the study itself: Participants were vaccinated with two doses, given as either BNT162b2 or mRNA-1273 vaccine.

Study-level results: Convalescent patients' vaccine-specific clones were spike mono-reactive in 304 of 307 cases.

Sequencing of the DNA from cultured CD4+ T cells was carried out with the Oncomine TCR Beta short-read assay. MiXCR, run by TCRdb on the PCR reads, gives a single entry per CDR3 protein. Among about 23,000 distinct CDR3 sequences, 45% to 65% were seen once, and the ten largest hold 2.8%. V gene TRBV10-3 combines with J gene TRBJ1-1, with TRBD1 matching 9 bases. This clonotype was sampled from a human donor who had recovered from COVID-19. The sequenced material came from CD4+ T cells from blood, cultured in vitro. The CDR3 region is CAIQEGQGWSTEAFF. The CDR3 coding sequence is TGTGCCATCCAGGAGGGACAGGGCTGGAGTACTGAAGCTTTCTTT.